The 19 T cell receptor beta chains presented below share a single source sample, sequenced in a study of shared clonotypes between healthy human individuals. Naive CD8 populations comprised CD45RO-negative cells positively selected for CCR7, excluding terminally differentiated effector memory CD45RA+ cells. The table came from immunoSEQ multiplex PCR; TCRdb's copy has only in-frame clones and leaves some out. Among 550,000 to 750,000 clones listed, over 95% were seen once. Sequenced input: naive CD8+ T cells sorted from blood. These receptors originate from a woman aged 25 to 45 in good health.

CDR3 nucleotides: TGTGCCAGCAGCCAAGAAGGACTAGCGGGAGGGCCAGTCTATGGCGGGGAGCTGTTTTTT. Amino acids: CASSQEGLAGGPVYGGELFF. This chain joins TRBV4-2 and TRBJ2-2, with 15 bases lining up with TRBD2. Germline assignment: CDR1 LGHNA and CDR2 YNFKEQ. The length of the CDR3 is 20 residues. The J segment lost 7 bases and the V segment lost 0 bases, leaving 12 bases of the junction unmatched.

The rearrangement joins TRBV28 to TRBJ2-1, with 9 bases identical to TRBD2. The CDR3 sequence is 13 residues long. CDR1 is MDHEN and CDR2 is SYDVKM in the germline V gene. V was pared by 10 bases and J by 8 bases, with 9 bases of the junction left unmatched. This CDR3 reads CATGTAGGDEQFF. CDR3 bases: TGTGCCACCGGGACAGCGGGGGGTGATGAGCAGTTCTTC.

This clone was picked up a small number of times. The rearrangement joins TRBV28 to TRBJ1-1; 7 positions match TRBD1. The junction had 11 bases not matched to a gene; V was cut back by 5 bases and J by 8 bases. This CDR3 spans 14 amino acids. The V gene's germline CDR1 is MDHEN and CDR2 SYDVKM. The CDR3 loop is CASSLTRGGAEAFF. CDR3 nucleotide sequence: TGTGCCAGCAGTCTTACTCGAGGGGGCGCCGAAGCTTTCTTT.

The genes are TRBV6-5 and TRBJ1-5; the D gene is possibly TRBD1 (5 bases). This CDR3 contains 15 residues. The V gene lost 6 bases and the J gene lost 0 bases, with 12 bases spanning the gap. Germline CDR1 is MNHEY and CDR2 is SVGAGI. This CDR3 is CASRLDSYSNQPQHF. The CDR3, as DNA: TGTGCCAGCAGACTCGACAGCTATAGCAATCAGCCCCAGCATTTT.

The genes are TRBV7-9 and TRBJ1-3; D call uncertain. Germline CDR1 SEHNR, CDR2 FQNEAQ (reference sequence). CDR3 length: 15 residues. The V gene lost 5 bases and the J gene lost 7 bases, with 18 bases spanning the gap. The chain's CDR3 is CASSLRPDLGNTIYF. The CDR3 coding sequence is TGTGCCAGCAGCCTACGGCCGGATTTGGGGAACACCATATATTTT.

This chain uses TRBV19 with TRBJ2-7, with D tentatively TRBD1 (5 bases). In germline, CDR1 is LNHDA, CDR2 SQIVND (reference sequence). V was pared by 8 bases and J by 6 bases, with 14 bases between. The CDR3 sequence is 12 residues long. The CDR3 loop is CASRSQGSEQYF. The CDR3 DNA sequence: TGTGCCAGTCGATCTCAGGGTTCCGAGCAGTACTTC.

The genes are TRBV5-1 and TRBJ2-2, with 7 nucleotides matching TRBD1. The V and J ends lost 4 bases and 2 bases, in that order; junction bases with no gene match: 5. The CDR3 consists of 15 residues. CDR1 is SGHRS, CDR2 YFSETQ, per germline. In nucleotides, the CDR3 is TGCGCCAGCAGCCCTGGGACAGACAACACCGGGGAGCTGTTTTTT. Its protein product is CASSPGTDNTGELFF.

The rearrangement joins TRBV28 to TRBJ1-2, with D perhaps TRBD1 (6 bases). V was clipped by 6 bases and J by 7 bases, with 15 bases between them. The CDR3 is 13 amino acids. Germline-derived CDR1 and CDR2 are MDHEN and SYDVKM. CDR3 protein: CASSLTGNSGYTF. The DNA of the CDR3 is TGTGCCAGCAGCCTAACAGGGAACAGTGGCTACACCTTC.

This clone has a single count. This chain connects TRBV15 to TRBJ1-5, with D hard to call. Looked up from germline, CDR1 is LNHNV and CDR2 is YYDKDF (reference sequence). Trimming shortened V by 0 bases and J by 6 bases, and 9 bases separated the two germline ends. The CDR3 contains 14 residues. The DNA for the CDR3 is TGTGCCACCAGCAGAGATGAGGACGGTCAGCCCCAGCATTTT. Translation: CATSRDEDGQPQHF.

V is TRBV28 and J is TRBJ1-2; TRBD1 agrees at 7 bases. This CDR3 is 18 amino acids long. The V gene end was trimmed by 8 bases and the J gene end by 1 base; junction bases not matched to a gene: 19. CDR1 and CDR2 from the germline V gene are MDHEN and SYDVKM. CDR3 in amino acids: CASQRYGQGVGHNYGYTF. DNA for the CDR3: TGTGCCAGCCAACGGTATGGTCAGGGGGTAGGCCATAACTATGGCTACACCTTC.

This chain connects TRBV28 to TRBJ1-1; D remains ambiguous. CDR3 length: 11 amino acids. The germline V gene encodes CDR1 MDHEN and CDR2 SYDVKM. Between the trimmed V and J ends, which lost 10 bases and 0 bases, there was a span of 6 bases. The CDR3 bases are TGTGCCATCACGATGAACACTGAAGCTTTCTTT. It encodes CAITMNTEAFF.

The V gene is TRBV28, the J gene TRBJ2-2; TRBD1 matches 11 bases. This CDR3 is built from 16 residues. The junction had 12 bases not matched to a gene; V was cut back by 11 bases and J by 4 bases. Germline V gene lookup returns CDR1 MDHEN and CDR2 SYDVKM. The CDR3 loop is CAHKDAGQGVTGELFF. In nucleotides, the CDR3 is TGTGCCCATAAGGATGCGGGACAGGGGGTCACCGGGGAGCTGTTTTTT.

In DNA form, the CDR3 reads TGTGCCAGCAGTTCCATCGGGACAGTGTACGAGCAGTACTTC. Protein: CASSSIGTVYEQYF. The chain carries TRBV7-9 and TRBJ2-7, with TRBD1 matching over 7 bases. The CDR3 sequence is 14 residues long. Germline loops: CDR1 SEHNR, CDR2 FQNEAQ (reference sequence). The trim removed 6 bases at V and 4 bases at J, leaving 9 bases unmatched.

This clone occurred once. The CDR3 DNA reads as TGTGCCAACAGGGGCTTATACAATGAGCAGTTCTTC. Its translation is CANRGLYNEQFF. The genes are TRBV7-9 and TRBJ2-1; 7 bases align to TRBD1. The CDR3 contains 12 residues. Trimming at V came to 10 bases and at J to 4 bases, leaving 4 bases not matched to a gene. From germline, CDR1 is SEHNR and CDR2 FQNEAQ (reference sequence).

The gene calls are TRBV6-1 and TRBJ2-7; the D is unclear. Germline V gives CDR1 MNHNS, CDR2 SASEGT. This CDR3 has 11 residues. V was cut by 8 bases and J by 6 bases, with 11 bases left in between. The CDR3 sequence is CASPGWGEQYF. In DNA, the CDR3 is TGTGCCAGCCCCGGGTGGGGCGAGCAGTACTTC.

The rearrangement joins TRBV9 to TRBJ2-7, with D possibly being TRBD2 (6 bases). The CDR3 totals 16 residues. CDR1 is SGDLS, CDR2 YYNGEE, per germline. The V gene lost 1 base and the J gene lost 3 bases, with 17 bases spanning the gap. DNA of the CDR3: TGTGCCAGCAGCGTAAATAAGCGGGCCGCAGTCTACGAGCAGTACTTC. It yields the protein CASSVNKRAAVYEQYF.

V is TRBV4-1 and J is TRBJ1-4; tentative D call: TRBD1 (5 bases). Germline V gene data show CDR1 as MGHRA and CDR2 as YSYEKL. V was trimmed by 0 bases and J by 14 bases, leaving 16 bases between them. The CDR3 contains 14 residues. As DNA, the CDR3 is TGCGCCAGCAGCCAAGATGAGCTGAACGGGGGTCTGTTTTTT. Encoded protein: CASSQDELNGGLFF.

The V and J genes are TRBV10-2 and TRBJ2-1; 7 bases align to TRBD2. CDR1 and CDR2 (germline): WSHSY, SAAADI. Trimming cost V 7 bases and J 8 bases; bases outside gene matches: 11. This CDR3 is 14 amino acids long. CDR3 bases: TGCGCCAGCACTGATCCCTTAGCGGGCCATGAGCAGTTCTTC. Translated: CASTDPLAGHEQFF.

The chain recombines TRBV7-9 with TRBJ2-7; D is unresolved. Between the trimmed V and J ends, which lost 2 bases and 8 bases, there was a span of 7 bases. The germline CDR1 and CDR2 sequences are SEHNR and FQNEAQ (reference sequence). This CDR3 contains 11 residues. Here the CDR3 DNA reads TGTGCCAGCAGCTTAAATGAGAAGCAGTACTTC. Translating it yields CASSLNEKQYF.